These 26 T cell receptor beta chains originate from one sample sequenced in a study of cytomegalovirus exposure and HLA in healthy donors. In the PCR, 60 Vbeta and 13 Jbeta primers were used. The repertoire was sequenced with immunoSEQ multiplex PCR; TCRdb's copy has only in-frame clones and lacks some. The sample includes some 57,000 clones, roughly 53% seen only once; the top ten take approximately 12%. Sequenced: PBMCs. Every receptor here comes from a human donor in good health.

V and J are TRBV5-1 and TRBJ2-3; 10 bases fit TRBD2. From germline, CDR1 is SGHRS and CDR2 YFSETQ. Trimming took 3 bases from V and 2 from J; bases not matched to a gene: 9. The length of the CDR3 is 17 residues. The CDR3 region has the DNA TGCGCCAGCAGCTGGACCATACTAGCGGGGAACACAGATACGCAGTATTTT. Its protein product is CASSWTILAGNTDTQYF.

This clone has just a few counts. This chain uses TRBV5-1 with TRBJ1-3; no reliable D call. CDR1 and CDR2 from the germline V gene are SGHRS and YFSETQ. The CDR3 length is 13 residues. V lost 5 bases to trimming and J lost 8 bases, with 14 bases between them. The CDR3 sequence: CASREVVGDTIYF. The CDR3 nucleotides read TGCGCCAGCAGGGAGGTGGTCGGGGACACCATATATTTT.

This chain links TRBV19 with TRBJ1-5; TRBD1 aligns across 7 bases. The CDR3 loop spans 13 amino acids. Looked up from germline, CDR1 is LNHDA and CDR2 is SQIVND (reference sequence). The V segment lost 4 bases and the J segment 6 bases; nucleotides outside the gene matches: 3. The CDR3 region is CASSSGQAQPQHF. In nucleotides, the CDR3 is TGTGCCAGTAGTAGCGGACAGGCTCAGCCCCAGCATTTT.

This chain links TRBV5-1 with TRBJ1-4; perhaps TRBD1 as D (5 bases). From germline, CDR1 is SGHRS and CDR2 YFSETQ. The CDR3 spans 15 residues. Trimming pared 4 bases from V and 2 bases from J, leaving 12 bases between. As DNA, the CDR3 is TGCGCCAGCAGCCCGGGGAGGGGTACTAATGAAAAACTGTTTTTT. Translation gives CASSPGRGTNEKLFF.

The chain links TRBV5-4 to TRBJ2-2; D possibly corresponds to TRBD1 (5 bases). The V end lost 0 bases, the J end lost 4 bases, and 7 bases lay between the germline ends. The CDR3 spans 14 residues. The germline V gene encodes CDR1 SGHNT and CDR2 YYREEE (reference sequence). The CDR3 sequence: CASSLGQSTGELFF. The CDR3 nucleotides are TGTGCCAGCAGCTTGGGACAGAGCACCGGGGAGCTGTTTTTT.

The chain has TRBV30 and TRBJ2-5; possibly TRBD2 for D (6 bases). Trimming pared 2 bases from V and 7 bases from J, leaving 20 bases between. CDR3 length equals 15 residues. In germline, CDR1 is GTSNPN, CDR2 SVGIG (reference sequence). CDR3 DNA sequence: TGTGCCTGGAGTCACGGGGCGGGGAATTTAGGGACCCAGTACTTC. Translation: CAWSHGAGNLGTQYF.

V and J are TRBV12-5 and TRBJ2-7; tentatively, D is TRBD2 (6 bases). Germline V gene lookup returns CDR1 LGHNT and CDR2 FRNRAP. V lost 2 bases to trimming and J lost 2 bases, with 19 bases between them. The CDR3 contains 17 residues. CDR3: CASGLSRLVAVTYEQYF. CDR3 bases: TGTGCTAGTGGTTTGTCTCGGTTAGTAGCGGTTACCTACGAGCAGTACTTC.

This chain links TRBV6-1 with TRBJ1-6; D gene uncertain. The CDR3 is made up of 15 amino acids. Germline V lookup: CDR1 MNHNS, CDR2 SASEGT. V was trimmed by 7 bases and J by 1 base, leaving 11 bases between them. CDR3 loop: CASTPGESYNSPLHF. The CDR3 region has the DNA TGTGCCAGCACCCCCGGGGAATCCTATAATTCACCCCTCCACTTT.

With respect to this clone: One end of the junction varies from germline; a read error may be responsible. The rearrangement links TRBV5-1 to TRBJ1-2; D is perhaps TRBD1 (6 bases). Germline V gives CDR1 SGHRS, CDR2 YFSETQ. The CDR3 length is 13 residues. CDR3 in amino acids: CASSLRTDYGYPF. The CDR3 nucleotides are TGCGCCAGCAGCCTACGGACAGACTATGGCTACCCCTTC. The variable domain in full, completed from reference TRBV5-1 and TRBJ1-2, reads KAGVTQTPRYLIKTRGQQVTLSCSPISGHRSVSWYQQTPGQGLQFLFEYFSETQRNKGNFPGRFSGRQFSNSRSEMNVSTLELGDSALYLCASSLRTDYGYPFGSGTRLTVV.

The count of this clone is one. The chain combines TRBV6-8 with TRBJ2-2; 9 bases are shared with TRBD2. With V trimmed by 6 bases and J by 5 bases, 4 bases remained unmatched. The CDR3 is 14 residues long. Germline assignment: CDR1 MNHGY and CDR2 SAAAGT. In DNA form, the CDR3 reads TGTGCCAGCAGCCCTAGCGGGGCTACCGGGGAGCTGTTTTTT. Its translation is CASSPSGATGELFF.

V and J are TRBV19 and TRBJ2-7; a weak D match, TRBD1 (6 bases). Trimming removed 6 bases from V and 1 base from J, with 13 bases in between. There are 14 residues in the CDR3. Germline assignment: CDR1 LNHDA and CDR2 SQIVND (reference sequence). CDR3 coding DNA: TGTGCCAGTAGGCGAGCAGGGGATTCCTACGAGCAGTACTTC. This sequence encodes CASRRAGDSYEQYF.

In this sample, this clone turned up a few times. The chain links TRBV7-3 to TRBJ2-6; possibly TRBD1 for D (5 bases). Trimming left V 5 bases short and J 0 bases short, with 11 bases between. This CDR3 spans 16 amino acids. Germline-derived CDR1 and CDR2 are SGHTA and FQGTGA. The CDR3: CASSPRQYSGANVLTF. DNA of the CDR3: TGTGCCAGCAGCCCCCGACAGTACTCTGGGGCCAACGTCCTGACTTTC. Filled out from reference TRBV7-3 and TRBJ2-6, the complete variable domain reads GAGVSQTPSNKVTEKGKYVELRCDPISGHTALYWYRQSLGQGPEFLIYFQGTGAADDSGLPNDRFFAVRPEGSVSTLKIQRTERGDSAVYLCASSPRQYSGANVLTFGAGSRLTVL.

This clone turned up a few times. This sequence joins TRBV4-2 and TRBJ1-2; D is perhaps TRBD1 (6 bases). Deletions cut 2 bases from V and 7 bases from J, with 14 bases between. Germline CDR1 LGHNA, CDR2 YNFKEQ. The CDR3 extends over 14 amino acids. Here the CDR3 reads CASSQISDRPGYTF. CDR3 DNA: TGTGCCAGCAGCCAAATTTCCGACAGGCCTGGCTACACCTTC.

The genes are TRBV9 and TRBJ2-5, with TRBD2 identical over 14 bases. The V segment lost 3 bases and the J segment 5 bases; nucleotides outside the gene matches: 9. The CDR3 extends over 17 amino acids. Germline CDR1 SGDLS, CDR2 YYNGEE. The DNA for the CDR3 is TGTGCCAGCAGCGCTCAGACTAGCGGGGGGGCCGGGGAGACCCAGTACTTC. This translates into CASSAQTSGGAGETQYF.

The genes are TRBV6-5 and TRBJ1-4, with TRBD1 identical over 9 bases. The CDR3 runs to 14 residues. Germline V gives CDR1 MNHEY, CDR2 SVGAGI. V dropped 6 bases and J dropped 5; count of bases not matched to a gene: 4. CDR3 sequence (DNA): TGTGCCAGCAGCCGCGACAGGGGGAATGAAAAACTGTTTTTT. Translation: CASSRDRGNEKLFF.

J is TRBJ1-2 and V is TRBV10-3; TRBD1 agrees at 7 bases. This CDR3 has 13 amino acids. CDR1 is ENHRY, CDR2 SYGVKD, per germline. Trimming removed 10 bases from V and 7 bases from J; junction bases left unmatched: 12. The CDR3 reads CATRGAASVGYTF. The CDR3 DNA follows: TGTGCCACCAGGGGGGCAGCCTCGGTTGGCTACACCTTC.

Regarding this clone: One end of the junction varies from germline; a read error may be responsible. CDR3 DNA: TGTGCCAGCAGTAGCCCACCGGGAGGCCCCTTC. Translating it yields CASSSPPGGPF. V gene TRBV6-6 combines with J gene TRBJ1-2; D is unresolved. Germline CDR1 and CDR2: MNHNY and SVGAGI (reference sequence). There are 11 residues in the CDR3.

The rearrangement uses TRBV27 and TRBJ2-1; 13 bases match TRBD2. V dropped 5 bases and J dropped 8; count of bases not matched to a gene: 9. Germline lookup yields CDR1 MNHEY and CDR2 SMNVEV (reference sequence). CDR3 length: 16 residues. The CDR3 DNA sequence: TGTGCCAGCAGTCCCATACTAGCGGGGGGGCCCGATGAGCAGTTCTTC. It yields the protein CASSPILAGGPDEQFF.

This clone was counted a few times. The V gene is TRBV9, the J gene TRBJ1-5; D not certain. This CDR3 is built from 15 residues. Between the trimmed V and J ends, which lost 0 bases and 4 bases, there was a span of 11 bases. Germline V gives CDR1 SGDLS, CDR2 YYNGEE. The DNA for the CDR3 is TGTGCCAGCAGCGTAGCTGGGGAGACAAATCAGCCCCAGCATTTT. The encoded protein is CASSVAGETNQPQHF.

This rearrangement joins TRBV5-4 to TRBJ2-2, with D possibly being TRBD2 (5 bases). With 4 bases removed from V and 2 bases from J, the gap between germline ends came to 15 bases. The CDR3 is 16 amino acids. The germline gives CDR1 SGHNT, CDR2 YYREEE (reference sequence). For the CDR3, the DNA is TGTGCCAGCAGCGGGAGCCTCCTAGTCAACACCGGGGAGCTGTTTTTT. Translated, it gives CASSGSLLVNTGELFF.

This clone occurred a few times. The CDR3 coding sequence is TGTGCCAGCAGTGGACAGGGCCTCTCCTACGAGCAGTACTTC. It specifies CASSGQGLSYEQYF. The chain carries TRBV6-6 and TRBJ2-7; TRBD1 matches at 8 bases. The CDR3 sequence is 14 residues long. Trimming at V came to 5 bases and at J to 0 bases, leaving 3 bases not matched to a gene. CDR1 MNHNY and CDR2 SVGAGI come from the germline V gene (reference sequence).

V is TRBV5-1 and J is TRBJ2-2, with D maybe TRBD2 (5 bases). The CDR3 is 14 residues long. Germline CDR1 is SGHRS and CDR2 is YFSETQ. Trimming took off 4 bases at V and 0 bases at J, with 7 bases between the two ends. This CDR3 is CASSPRANTGELFF. CDR3 nucleotides: TGCGCCAGCAGCCCGAGGGCGAACACCGGGGAGCTGTTTTTT. The variable domain in full, completed from reference TRBV5-1 and TRBJ2-2, reads KAGVTQTPRYLIKTRGQQVTLSCSPISGHRSVSWYQQTPGQGLQFLFEYFSETQRNKGNFPGRFSGRQFSNSRSEMNVSTLELGDSALYLCASSPRANTGELFFGEGSRLTVL.

A few counts support this clone. The CDR3 coding sequence is TGTGCCACCACTAGGACAGACAATGAGCGTGGAGGCTACACCTTC. The encoded protein is CATTRTDNERGGYTF. The chain recombines TRBV19 with TRBJ1-2; a possible D gene is TRBD1 (6 bases). This CDR3 is 15 amino acids long. Germline V gene sequence: CDR1 LNHDA, CDR2 SQIVND (reference sequence). Trimming removed 10 bases at V and 8 bases at J, with 26 bases between.

The gene calls are TRBV5-1 and TRBJ2-7, with 9 bases fitting TRBD2. There are 14 residues in the CDR3. V lost 4 bases to trimming and J lost 3 bases; unmatched junction nucleotides: 5. Germline CDR1 SGHRS, CDR2 YFSETQ. The CDR3 loop is CASSTSGGFYEQYF. The CDR3 DNA reads as TGCGCCAGCAGCACCAGCGGGGGGTTCTACGAGCAGTACTTC.

This chain links TRBV7-8 with TRBJ2-1; 8 positions match TRBD2. Per the germline V gene, CDR1 is SGHVS and CDR2 is FQNEAQ. The V gene end was trimmed by 2 bases and the J gene end by 9 bases; junction bases not matched to a gene: 9. This CDR3 spans 15 amino acids. This chain's CDR3 is CASSLLAGGTSEQFF. The CDR3 DNA is TGTGCCAGCAGCTTACTGGCGGGGGGTACAAGTGAGCAGTTCTTC.

The rearrangement links TRBV30 to TRBJ1-5; D is uncertain. Germline CDR1 and CDR2: GTSNPN and SVGIG (reference sequence). The CDR3 loop spans 13 amino acids. Trimming left V 2 bases short and J 7 bases short, with 12 bases between. The CDR3, as DNA: TGTGCCTGGAGTCCCCAAGCCTGGCAGCCCCAGCATTTT. Amino acids: CAWSPQAWQPQHF.